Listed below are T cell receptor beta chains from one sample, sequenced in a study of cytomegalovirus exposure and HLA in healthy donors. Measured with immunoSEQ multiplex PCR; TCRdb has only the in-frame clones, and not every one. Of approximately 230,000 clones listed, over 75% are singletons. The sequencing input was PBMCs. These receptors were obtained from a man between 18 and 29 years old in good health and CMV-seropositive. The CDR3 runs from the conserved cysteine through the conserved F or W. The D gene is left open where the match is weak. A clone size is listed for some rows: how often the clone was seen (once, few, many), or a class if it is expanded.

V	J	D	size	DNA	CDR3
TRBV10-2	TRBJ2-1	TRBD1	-	TGCGCCAGCAGTGCGGACAGGGGGCTGTACAATGAGCAGTTCTTC	CASSADRGLYNEQFF
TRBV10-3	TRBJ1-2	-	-	TGTGCCATCAGTGAGTCTAATAGGGGTTCGAGGGGCTACACCTTC	CAISESNRGSRGYTF
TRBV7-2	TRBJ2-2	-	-	TGTGCCAGCAGCCAACTAGCAGCAAACGCGAACACCGGGGAGCTGTTTTTT	CASSQLAANANTGELFF
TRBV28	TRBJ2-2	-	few	TGTGCCAGCAGTTTAAGGAACACCGGGGAGCTGTTTTTT	CASSLRNTGELFF
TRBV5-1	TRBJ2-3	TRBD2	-	TGCGCCAGCAGGGGACTAGCGGGAGCCCCAGATACGCAGTATTTT	CASRGLAGAPDTQYF
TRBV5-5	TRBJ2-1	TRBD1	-	TGTGCCAGCAGCGGGGGGTGGACAGGGTACTACAATGAGCAGTTCTTC	CASSGGWTGYYNEQFF
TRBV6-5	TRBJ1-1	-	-	TGTGCCAGCAGTCCACCTTACGGGAACACTGAAGCTTTCTTT	CASSPPYGNTEAFF
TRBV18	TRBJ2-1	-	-	TGTGCCAGCTCACCGATATGGGACGGGAGCTCCTACAATGAGCAGTTCTTC	CASSPIWDGSSYNEQFF
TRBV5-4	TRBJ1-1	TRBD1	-	TGTGCCAGCAGCTCCACAGGGGGCACTGAAGCTTTCTTT	CASSSTGGTEAFF
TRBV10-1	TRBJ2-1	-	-	TGCGCCAGCAGCCCCGGGGCCTACAATGAGCAGTTCTTC	CASSPGAYNEQFF
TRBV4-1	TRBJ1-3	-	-	TGCGCCAGCACCCCGGCAGTCCCATCTGGAAACACCATATATTTT	CASTPAVPSGNTIYF
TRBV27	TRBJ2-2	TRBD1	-	TGTGCCAGCAGTGAACAGGGGGCTCTAGCCGGGGAGCTGTTTTTT	CASSEQGALAGELFF
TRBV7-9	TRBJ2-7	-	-	TGTGCCAGCAGCCCTCCACCCACGTCCTACGAGCAGTACTTC	CASSPPPTSYEQYF
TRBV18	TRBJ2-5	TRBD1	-	TGTGCCAGCTCATCAATCACCGGGACAGCAACCCCCCAGTACTTC	CASSSITGTATPQYF
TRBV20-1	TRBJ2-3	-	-	TGCAGTGCTAGTCGGACAGATACGCAGTATTTT	CSASRTDTQYF
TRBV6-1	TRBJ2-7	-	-	TGTGCCAGCAGTGAAGTGGGTCAGGGTGGAGAGCAGTACTTC	CASSEVGQGGEQYF
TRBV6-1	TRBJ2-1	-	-	TGTGCCAGCATCGGGGGATCCCCCCCCAATGAGCAGTTCTTC	CASIGGSPPNEQFF
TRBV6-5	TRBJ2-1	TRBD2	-	TGTGCCAGCAGTTACTCTAGCGGGAGTTTCGGTGAGCAGTTCTTC	CASSYSSGSFGEQFF
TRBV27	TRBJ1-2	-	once	TGTGCCAGCAGCACATTCTTAGGGACTATTAACTATGGCTACACCTTC	CASSTFLGTINYGYTF
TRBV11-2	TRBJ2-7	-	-	TGTGCCAGCAGCATGGGACCCTACGAGCAGTACTTC	CASSMGPYEQYF
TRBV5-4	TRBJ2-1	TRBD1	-	TGTGCCAGCAGCTTGGGAGGGGACAGGGCCTACAATGAGCAGTTCTTC	CASSLGGDRAYNEQFF
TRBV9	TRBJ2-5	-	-	TGTGCCAGCAGCGTATCCGGGACGGAGAAAGAGACCCAGTACTTC	CASSVSGTEKETQYF
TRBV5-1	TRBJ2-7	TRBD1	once	TGCGCCAGCAGCTTGGAGGGGACAGCCTCCTACGAGCAGTACTTC	CASSLEGTASYEQYF
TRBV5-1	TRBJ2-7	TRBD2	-	TGCGCCAGCAGCACCGCTAGCGGGAGTTTCTACGAGCAGTACTTC	CASSTASGSFYEQYF
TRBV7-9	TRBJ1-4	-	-	TGTGCCAGCAGCTTAGGGAATCCTAATGAAAAACTGTTTTTT	CASSLGNPNEKLFF
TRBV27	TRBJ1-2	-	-	TGTGCCAGCAGTTTGAGTGGTAGGGATGGCTACACCTTC	CASSLSGRDGYTF
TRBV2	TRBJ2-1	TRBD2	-	TGTGCCAACCCGCGGGAGGGCCAGAATGAGCAGTTCTTC	CANPREGQNEQFF
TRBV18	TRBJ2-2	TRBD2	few	TGTGCCAGCTCATTACTAGCGGGAGGATCGAACACCGGGGAGCTGTTTTTT	CASSLLAGGSNTGELFF
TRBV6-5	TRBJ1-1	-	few	TGTGCCAGCAGTTACGGCGGCCTCCAAGGGACTGAAGCTTTCTTT	CASSYGGLQGTEAFF
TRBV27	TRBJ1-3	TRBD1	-	TGTGCCAGCAGGGATGGACAGGGGGGAAACACCATATATTTT	CASRDGQGGNTIYF
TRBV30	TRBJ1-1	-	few	TGTGCCTGGAGGGCTACCTCTGACAGGCTGAACACTGAAGCTTTCTTT	CAWRATSDRLNTEAFF
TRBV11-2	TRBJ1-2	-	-	TGTGCCAGCAGCCCCTTGTCTGCCTATGGCTACACCTTC	CASSPLSAYGYTF
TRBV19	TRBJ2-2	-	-	TGTGCCAGTAGCCCCGCGGCCATCACCGGGGAGCTGTTTTTT	CASSPAAITGELFF
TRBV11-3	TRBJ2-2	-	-	TGTGCCAGCGGGATAGTGCCCGGGGAGCTGTTTTTT	CASGIVPGELFF
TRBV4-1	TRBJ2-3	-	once	TGCGCCAGCAGCCAAGATCGGCCAGCAACGCAGTATTTT	CASSQDRPATQYF
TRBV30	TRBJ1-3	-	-	TGTGCCTGGTCGGGCGGAAGCACCATATATTTT	CAWSGGSTIYF
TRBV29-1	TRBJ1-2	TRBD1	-	TGCAGCGTGGAGGGGGACAGGGGGCGATACTATGGCTACACCTTC	CSVEGDRGRYYGYTF
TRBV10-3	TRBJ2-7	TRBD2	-	TGTGCCACCCAAGCGGGACCTACCTACGAGCAGTACTTC	CATQAGPTYEQYF
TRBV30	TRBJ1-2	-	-	TGTGCCTGGAGTGTACGCCACTCTGAGGAATCTAACTATGGCTACACCTTC	CAWSVRHSEESNYGYTF
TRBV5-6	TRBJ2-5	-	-	TGTGCCAGCAGCCTGGGGGGGGGCACGCCCCAAGAGACCCAGTACTTC	CASSLGGGTPQETQYF
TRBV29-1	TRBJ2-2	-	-	TGCAGCGTTAGGCCGACGGCTAACACCGGGGAGCTGTTTTTT	CSVRPTANTGELFF
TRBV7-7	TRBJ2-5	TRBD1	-	TGTGCCAGCAGCTGGACAGGGCAAGAGACCCAGTACTTC	CASSWTGQETQYF
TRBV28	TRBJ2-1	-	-	TGTGCCAGCAGTACCTGGACGGGCAATGAGCAGTTCTTC	CASSTWTGNEQFF
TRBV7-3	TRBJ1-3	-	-	TGTGCCAGCAGCTTAACAGGGCAGGCTGGAAACACCATATATTTT	CASSLTGQAGNTIYF
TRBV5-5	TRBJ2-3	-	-	TGTGCCAGCGGAAATTTAGATACGCAGTATTTT	CASGNLDTQYF
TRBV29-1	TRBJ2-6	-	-	TGCAGCGTTGAAGGGGGAGGGGGTAGCGGGGCCAACGTCCTGACTTTC	CSVEGGGGSGANVLTF
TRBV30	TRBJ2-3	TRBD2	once	TGTGCCTGGAGCGAGGGGCTCGGGGCTGTTAGCGGGAGTATCACAGATACGCAGTATTTT	CAWSEGLGAVSGSITDTQYF
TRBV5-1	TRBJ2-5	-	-	TGCGCCAGCAGCTTAGGTGTGCGTAGCCCCCAAGAGACCCAGTACTTC	CASSLGVRSPQETQYF
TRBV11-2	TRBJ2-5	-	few	TGTGCCAGCAGCGCAACTAGCAGGGTGGAGACCCAGTACTTC	CASSATSRVETQYF
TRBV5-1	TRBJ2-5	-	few	TGCGCCAGCAGCTCCCGGATTGGACAGCAAGAGACCCAGTACTTC	CASSSRIGQQETQYF
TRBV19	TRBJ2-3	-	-	TGTGCCAGTAGTAGAGCTGCAGCTAGCACAGATACGCAGTATTTT	CASSRAAASTDTQYF
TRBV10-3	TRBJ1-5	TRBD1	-	TGTGCCATCAGAGACAGGGATAGCAATCAGCCCCAGCATTTT	CAIRDRDSNQPQHF
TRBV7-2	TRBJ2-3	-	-	TGTGCCAGCATCCCCCGGCTAGCAGGCGATACGCAGTATTTT	CASIPRLAGDTQYF
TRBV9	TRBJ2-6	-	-	TGTGCCAGCAGCGTAGCGGGCGGGGCCCAATCCCCTGGGGCCAACGTCCTGACTTTC	CASSVAGGAQSPGANVLTF
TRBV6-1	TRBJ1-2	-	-	TGTGCCAGCAGACTCGACGGGGGGTATGGCTACACCTTC	CASRLDGGYGYTF